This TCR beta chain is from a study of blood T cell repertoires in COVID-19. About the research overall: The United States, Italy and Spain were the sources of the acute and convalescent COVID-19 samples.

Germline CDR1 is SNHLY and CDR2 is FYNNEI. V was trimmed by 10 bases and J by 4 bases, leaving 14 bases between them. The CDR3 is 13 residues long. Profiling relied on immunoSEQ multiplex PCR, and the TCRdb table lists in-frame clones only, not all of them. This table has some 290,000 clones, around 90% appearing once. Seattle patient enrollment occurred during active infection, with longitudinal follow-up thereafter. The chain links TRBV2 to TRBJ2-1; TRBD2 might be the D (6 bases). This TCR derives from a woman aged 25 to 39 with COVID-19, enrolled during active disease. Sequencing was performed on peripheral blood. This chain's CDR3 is CATSVSKYNEQFF. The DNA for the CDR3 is TGTGCCACTAGCGTGTCGAAGTACAATGAGCAGTTCTTC.